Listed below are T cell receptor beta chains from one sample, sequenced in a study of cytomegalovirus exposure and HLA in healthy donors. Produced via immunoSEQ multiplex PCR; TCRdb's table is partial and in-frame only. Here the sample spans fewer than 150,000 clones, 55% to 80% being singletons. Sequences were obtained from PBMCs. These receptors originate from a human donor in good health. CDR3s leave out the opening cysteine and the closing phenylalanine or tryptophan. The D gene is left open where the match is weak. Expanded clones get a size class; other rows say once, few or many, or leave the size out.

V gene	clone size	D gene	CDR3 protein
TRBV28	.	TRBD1	ASSRTGHYEQY
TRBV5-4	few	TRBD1	ASSWDRNYEQY
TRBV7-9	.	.	ASSYRGQELNYGYT
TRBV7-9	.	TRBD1	ASSLQGQGFQPQH
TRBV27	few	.	ASSFLGQNTEAF
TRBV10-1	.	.	ASSDPGFTGAYNEQF
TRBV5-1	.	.	ASSSNNEQF
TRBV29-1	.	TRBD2	SVEVRLAGTWYEQY
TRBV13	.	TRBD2	ASSSTSVQETQY
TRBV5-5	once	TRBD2	ASSAREGEQY
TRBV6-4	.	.	ASSDQEESGELF
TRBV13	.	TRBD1	ASSSDRGAGANVLT
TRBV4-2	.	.	ASSQELSNYGYT
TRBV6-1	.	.	ASSAPWAGYGYT
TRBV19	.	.	ASRADQSEQF
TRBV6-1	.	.	ASSGGLQFVYEQY
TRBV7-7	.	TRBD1	ALTGTGGNEQF